There are many counts of the clone carrying this T cell receptor (beta chain). Its antigen is unknown. Template switching introduced a universal primer site, and the cDNA bore unique molecular identifiers. One entry per CDR3 protein results from TCRdb running MiXCR on the 5' RACE reads. The table includes around 680,000 distinct CDR3 sequences, 8.6% detected once. There were only healthy Caucasians among the donors. Per germline, CDR1 SGHRS and CDR2 YFSETQ. V lost 4 bases and J lost 8; bases outside the gene matches: 10. The CDR3 consists of 15 residues. The data were taken from a study of identical twins. The study's findings and limits: Models came in too low on out-of-frame TCR alpha sharing in monozygotic twins. In cord blood, abundant beta clonotypes had fewer insertions; memory showed no trend.

Another study also made use of these data, one on yellow fever vaccine responses in identical twins.

This receptor was taken from a woman aged 18-29 years in good health. Sequencing was carried out using PBMCs. This chain links TRBV5-1 with TRBJ2-4, with 9 bases that match TRBD1. The CDR3 here is CASSPAGTGWDIQYF. DNA for the CDR3: TGCGCCAGCAGCCCGGCAGGGACAGGGTGGGACATTCAGTACTTC.